The T cell receptor (beta chain) described here comes from a study of Graves' ophthalmopathy and Graves' hyperthyroidism. The authors amplified TCR beta CDR3 regions, and they did so from RNA transcripts for repertoire sequencing. HTBI primers primed a first-round RT-PCR, and a second-round multiplex PCR followed. TCRdb redid the calling of the multiplex PCR reads with MiXCR, one entry per CDR3 protein. This table has about 740,000 distinct CDR3 sequences, roughly two fifths appearing once. Among the exclusions were patients with other autoimmune diseases, uncontrolled infections, pregnancy or lactation. Someone took the PBMCs out of less than 11 ml of fresh peripheral blood. This clonotype has at least ten counts. The sequencing input was peripheral blood. This sequence originates from an adult man with Graves' ophthalmopathy.

The CDR3 DNA follows: TGTGCCAGCAGCTTATTATCGAAGACCCAGTACTTC. This encodes CASSLLSKTQYF. V usage is TRBV7-2 and J usage is TRBJ2-5; the D is unclear. V lost 2 bases to trimming and J lost 6 bases, with 7 bases between them. The CDR3 runs to 12 residues. CDR1 SGHTA and CDR2 FQGNSA come from the germline V gene.